This T cell receptor beta chain originates from a study of cytomegalovirus exposure and HLA in healthy donors. The CDR3 extends over 23 amino acids. It was with 60 Vbeta and 13 Jbeta primers that the PCR ran. Produced via immunoSEQ multiplex PCR; TCRdb's table is partial and in-frame only. The table lists fewer than 110,000 clones, under 85% of them singletons. The source material was PBMCs. The rearrangement joins TRBV12-2 to TRBJ2-7; the D call in the table, TRBD1, was not verified against the DNA. TRBV12-2 is termed a pseudogene. The clonotype was recovered from a male donor in good health and CMV-seronegative. The chain's CDR3 is CASRLDPNATLGQGVPHSYEQYF. CDR3 nucleotides: TGTGCAAGTCGCTTAGATCCCAACGCCACTTTAGGACAGGGGGTCCCTCATTCCTACGAGCAGTACTTC.